The 9 T cell receptor beta chains below were found in one sample sequenced in a study of blood T cell repertoires in COVID-19. Profiled with immunoSEQ multiplex PCR; TCRdb holds only in-frame clones, not every one. The profile covers fewer than 250,000 clones, with more than 75% appearing a single time and approximately 10% taken by the ten largest. Sequences were obtained from peripheral blood. Source of these receptors: a man in his fifties or sixties with COVID-19, enrolled during active disease.

This sequence joins TRBV19 and TRBJ1-1; D not resolved. The V and J ends lost 5 bases and 2 bases respectively, with 12 bases between them. Germline values: CDR1 LNHDA, CDR2 SQIVND (reference sequence). This CDR3 has 14 residues. The CDR3, as DNA: TGTGCCAGTAGTGTCTCCTCCAGAAACACTGAAGCTTTCTTT. It encodes CASSVSSRNTEAFF.

V is TRBV3-1 (or the pseudogene TRBV3-2) and J is TRBJ2-5; D possibly corresponds to TRBD2 (5 bases). V dropped 1 base and J dropped 5 bases, with 11 bases sitting between them. Germline CDR1 and CDR2: LGHDT and YNNKEL (reference sequence). The CDR3 totals 14 residues. DNA of the CDR3: TGTGCCAGCAGCCAAGTCTCGGGAAGGGAGACCCAGTACTTC. The encoded protein is CASSQVSGRETQYF.

This clone was counted only a few times. DNA of the CDR3: TGTGCCTGGAGGGAACAGGCCGCCTACGAGCAGTACTTC. Translating gives CAWREQAAYEQYF. V and J are TRBV30 and TRBJ2-7; D possibly corresponds to TRBD1 (5 bases). V lost 3 bases to trimming and J lost 2 bases, with 11 bases between them. This CDR3 is built from 13 residues. Germline V CDR1 and CDR2: GTSNPN, SVGIG (reference sequence). The full variable domain, its missing parts supplied by reference TRBV30 and TRBJ2-7, is SQTIHQWPATLVQPVGSPLSLECTVEGTSNPNLYWYRQAAGRGLQLLFYSVGIGQISSEVPQNLSASRPQDRQFILSSKKLLLSDSGFYLCAWREQAAYEQYFGPGTRLTVT.

This clone was found a few times. The chain is built from TRBV6-5 and TRBJ1-6, with 8 nucleotides matching TRBD1. Germline V gives CDR1 MNHEY, CDR2 SVGAGI. V dropped 5 bases and J dropped 12; count of bases not matched to a gene: 3. The CDR3 has 12 amino acids. The CDR3 spells CASSPDRGPLHF. The CDR3 DNA follows: TGTGCCAGCAGTCCCGACAGGGGACCCCTCCACTTT.

This clone was counted a single time. The chain couples TRBV6-4 to TRBJ2-1; the D gene is possibly TRBD2 (6 bases). CDR3 size: 15 residues. CDR1 is MRHNA, CDR2 SNTAGT, per germline. The V end lost 4 bases, the J end lost 0 bases, and 10 bases lay between the germline ends. In DNA form, the CDR3 reads TGTGCCAGCAGTGCTAGCGCTAGCTCCTACAATGAGCAGTTCTTC. Its protein product is CASSASASSYNEQFF.

This clone is a singleton in its sample. This chain connects TRBV6-1 to TRBJ1-6; a possible D gene is TRBD1 (6 bases). This CDR3 has 16 amino acids. Trimming took off 1 base at V and 8 bases at J, with 15 bases between the two ends. Germline V lookup: CDR1 MNHNS, CDR2 SASEGT. The CDR3 protein is CASSEGTAKYYSPLHF. The CDR3 nucleotides read TGTGCCAGCAGTGAAGGGACAGCCAAATACTATTCACCCCTCCACTTT.

This clone was detected once. The chain uses TRBV6-5 and TRBJ2-3, with D possibly matching TRBD1 (6 bases). The CDR3 totals 14 residues. Germline CDR1 MNHEY, CDR2 SVGAGI. With 6 bases removed from V and 6 bases from J, the gap between germline ends came to 16 bases. The CDR3 bases are TGTGCCAGCAGAAAAGGGGGACCAGGCGATACGCAGTATTTT. It translates to CASRKGGPGDTQYF.

J is TRBJ2-7 and V is TRBV11-1; D is perhaps TRBD2 (7 bases). V lost 5 bases and J 5 bases, leaving 19 bases between the germline ends. Germline V gives CDR1 SGHAT, CDR2 FQDESV (reference sequence). This CDR3 has 15 residues. The CDR3 protein is CASSPRGAPSDEQYF. The CDR3 DNA is TGTGCCAGCAGCCCCCGGGGGGCGCCTAGTGACGAGCAGTACTTC.

The chain couples TRBV7-9 to TRBJ1-4; TRBD1 aligns across 7 bases. This CDR3 has 15 amino acids. Germline V gives CDR1 SEHNR, CDR2 FQNEAQ (reference sequence). V lost 4 bases and J lost 3; bases outside the gene matches: 5. The CDR3 DNA reads as TGTGCCAGCAGCTCTCAGGGGGTGGCTAATGAAAAACTGTTTTTT. It specifies CASSSQGVANEKLFF.